The 17 T cell receptor beta chains given below trace back to one sample, sequenced in a study of beta chain features in type 1 diabetes. Of the isolated RNA, all was reverse transcribed, and so the sequenced material was expressed TCRB transcripts. Assay used: immunoSEQ multiplex PCR; TCRdb lists only in-frame clones, some missing. The sample yields 400,000 to 550,000 clones, about an eighth seen once. Material for sequencing was naive CD4+ T cells from blood. These receptors all come from a woman in her late teens or twenties in good health.

This clone was seen more than once but under ten times. The rearrangement uses TRBV30 and TRBJ1-4; D not resolved. V lost 0 bases and J 8 bases, leaving 13 bases between the germline ends. The CDR3 spans 14 residues. Germline assignment: CDR1 GTSNPN and CDR2 SVGIG (reference sequence). CDR3 sequence reads: CAWSVPQMGEKLFF. The CDR3 coding sequence is TGTGCCTGGAGTGTACCACAGATGGGCGAAAAACTGTTTTTT.

The CDR3 DNA reads as TGTGCCAGCAGCTCGGGACAGCTTTCCTACAATGAGCAGTTCTTC. This gives the protein CASSSGQLSYNEQFF. The rearrangement links TRBV11-2 to TRBJ2-1, with 7 bases lining up with TRBD1. With V trimmed by 4 bases and J by 1 base, 4 bases remained unmatched. This CDR3 comprises 15 residues. Germline V gene data show CDR1 as SGHAT and CDR2 as FQNNGV.

This clone was observed a few times. This chain connects TRBV25-1 to TRBJ1-1, with D unresolved. Germline values: CDR1 MGHDK, CDR2 SYGVNS. Trimming cost V 3 bases and J 5 bases, with 16 bases left between them. The length of the CDR3 is 15 residues. CDR3 residues: CASSDWPGGGTEAFF. CDR3 DNA sequence: TGTGCCAGCAGTGATTGGCCGGGCGGAGGGACTGAAGCTTTCTTT.

This clone was found a few times. The chain recombines TRBV4-1 with TRBJ1-4; D possibly corresponds to TRBD1 (5 bases). The germline V gene has CDR1 MGHRA and CDR2 YSYEKL. The CDR3 loop spans 18 amino acids. V shed 4 bases and J shed 0 bases, with 18 bases lying between them. CDR3 in DNA: TGCGCCAGCAGCCTACGACAGTTGGGAATTGCAACTAATGAAAAACTGTTTTTT. Its translation: CASSLRQLGIATNEKLFF.

Worth noting for this clone: This same CDR3 is encoded by further DNA sequences in the sample. V and J are TRBV7-3 and TRBJ2-1, with 10 nucleotides matching TRBD2. Germline values: CDR1 SGHTA, CDR2 FQGTGA. The V and J ends lost 4 bases and 7 bases, in that order; junction bases with no gene match: 7. The CDR3 is 15 residues long. The CDR3 nucleotides read TGTGCCAGCAGCTCATCTAGCGGGAGAAGGAATGAGCAGTTCTTC. Residues: CASSSSSGRRNEQFF. The whole variable domain, filled in from reference TRBV7-3 and TRBJ2-1, reads GAGVSQTPSNKVTEKGKYVELRCDPISGHTALYWYRQSLGQGPEFLIYFQGTGAADDSGLPNDRFFAVRPEGSVSTLKIQRTERGDSAVYLCASSSSSGRRNEQFFGPGTRLTVL.

This clone showed up just a few times. The J gene is TRBJ2-5, the V gene TRBV9; D unresolved. In germline, CDR1 is SGDLS, CDR2 YYNGEE. The CDR3 consists of 14 residues. Trimming took off 4 bases at V and 7 bases at J, with 17 bases between the two ends. CDR3 protein: CASSSLDPRATQYF. The CDR3 nucleotides are TGTGCCAGCAGCTCCCTCGACCCACGGGCGACCCAGTACTTC.

The chain couples TRBV4-2 to TRBJ1-3; unclear D gene. The CDR3 has 13 amino acids. Germline V gene data show CDR1 as LGHNA and CDR2 as YNFKEQ. With 3 bases removed from V and 2 bases from J, the gap between germline ends came to 5 bases. The CDR3 bases are TGTGCCAGCAGCCAGGGAGCTGGAAACACCATATATTTT. This sequence encodes CASSQGAGNTIYF.

This clone was seen a few times. This chain's CDR3 is CASSQGGPSGTIKNIQYF. In DNA form, the CDR3 reads TGTGCCAGCAGCCAAGGAGGTCCTAGCGGGACGATCAAAAACATTCAGTACTTC. The chain is built from TRBV14 and TRBJ2-4; TRBD2 matches 9 bases. Germline V gene lookup returns CDR1 SGHDN and CDR2 FVKESK. V lost 1 base to trimming and J lost 3 bases; unmatched junction nucleotides: 10. The CDR3 spans 18 residues.

At least ten counts were recorded for this clone. V gene TRBV29-1 combines with J gene TRBJ2-5, with TRBD2 as a possible D gene (5 bases). V was shortened by 7 bases and J by 9 bases, with 12 bases between the two germline ends. CDR1 is SQVTM and CDR2 is ANQGSEA in the germline V gene. This CDR3 contains 10 residues. The CDR3 DNA reads as TGCAGCGCTGGTGGCGGGTCCCAGTACTTC. It translates to CSAGGGSQYF.

A few counts support this clone. The chain is built from TRBV9 and TRBJ2-1, with 7 bases aligning to TRBD2. J gave up 9 bases and V 0 bases, and 6 bases lay outside the gene matches. In germline, CDR1 is SGDLS, CDR2 YYNGEE. The CDR3 spans 14 residues. The DNA for the CDR3 is TGTGCCAGCAGCGTAGCGGGAGGCAGTGGTGAGCAGTTCTTC. Protein sequence: CASSVAGGSGEQFF.

This rearrangement joins TRBV9 to TRBJ1-4; D remains ambiguous. Germline CDR1 reads SGDLS; CDR2 reads YYNGEE. Deletions cut 0 bases from V and 8 bases from J, with 11 bases between. The CDR3 length is 14 residues. CDR3 sequence (DNA): TGTGCCAGCAGCGTAGTAGGTCAGGCAGAAAAACTGTTTTTT. Translation: CASSVVGQAEKLFF. Full variable domain (outside the CDR3, taken from reference TRBV9 and TRBJ1-4): DSGVTQTPKHLITATGQRVTLRCSPRSGDLSVYWYQQSLDQGLQFLIQYYNGEERAKGNILERFSAQQFPDLHSELNLSSLELGDSALYFCASSVVGQAEKLFFGSGTQLSVL.

This clone was counted only a few times. DNA for the CDR3: TGTGCCAGCAGGGCAAATTTGGGGACTAGCGGCAGCTCCTACGAGCAGTACTTC. Protein product: CASRANLGTSGSSYEQYF. J is TRBJ2-7 and V is TRBV25-1, with 11 bases lining up with TRBD2. Trimming cost V 6 bases and J 0 bases; bases outside gene matches: 13. Germline V gene lookup returns CDR1 MGHDK and CDR2 SYGVNS. This CDR3 contains 18 residues.

This clone was picked up a small number of times. This chain joins TRBV2 and TRBJ1-5; D gene uncertain. The CDR3 is 15 amino acids. Trimming removed 8 bases from V and 4 bases from J, with 18 bases in between. Germline V gene data show CDR1 as SNHLY and CDR2 as FYNNEI. The CDR3 is CASGKEGGQNQPQHF. CDR3 sequence (DNA): TGTGCCAGCGGGAAGGAGGGAGGGCAAAATCAGCCCCAGCATTTT.

There are a few counts of this clone. The rearrangement links TRBV29-1 to TRBJ1-1; 7 nucleotides line up with TRBD1. CDR3 size: 12 residues. Per the germline V gene, CDR1 is SQVTM and CDR2 is ANQGSEA. Trimming cost V 7 bases and J 5 bases; bases outside gene matches: 7. CDR3 bases: TGCAGCGCTAACAGGGGAAAGACTGAAGCTTTCTTT. Amino acids: CSANRGKTEAFF.

This clone was counted a few times. This chain links TRBV5-1 with TRBJ2-6; D possibly corresponds to TRBD1 (5 bases). The CDR3 is 15 residues long. Germline V gene sequence: CDR1 SGHRS, CDR2 YFSETQ. The V end was cut by 4 bases, the J end by 0 bases, with 8 bases between. CDR3 sequence reads: CASSRTPSGANVLTF. In DNA, the CDR3 is TGCGCCAGCAGCCGGACACCCTCTGGGGCCAACGTCCTGACTTTC.

The chain joins TRBV27 to TRBJ1-2, with TRBD1 identical over 9 bases. The germline gives CDR1 MNHEY, CDR2 SMNVEV (reference sequence). There are 14 residues in the CDR3. J lost 4 bases, V lost 5 bases, and 5 bases had no gene match. CDR3 DNA: TGTGCCAGCAGTAGACAGGGGGGCATCTATGGCTACACCTTC. This codes for CASSRQGGIYGYTF.

This clone appeared a few times. The chain links TRBV30 to TRBJ2-3; D unclear. Germline values: CDR1 GTSNPN, CDR2 SVGIG (reference sequence). The V end lost 4 bases, the J end lost 1 base, and 6 bases lay between the germline ends. There are 12 residues in the CDR3. CDR3 sequence: CAWNMGTDTQYF. CDR3 nucleotide sequence: TGTGCCTGGAATATGGGCACAGATACGCAGTATTTT.